The sequence of this T cell receptor (beta chain) was determined in a study of T cells in Graves' hyperthyroidism and ophthalmopathy. Researchers defined stable Graves' hyperthyroidism as no ophthalmopathy progression within 18 months. With a duration under 2 months, the hyperthyroidism was newly diagnosed in patients aged 18 to 65. V was shortened by 3 bases and J by 4 bases, with 13 bases between the two germline ends. There are 15 residues in the CDR3. Germline CDR1 reads LNHNV; CDR2 reads YYDKDF (reference sequence). Amplified TCR beta CDR3 regions came from RNA transcripts. TCR CDR3 underwent first-round RT-PCR with the HTBI primer set. MiXCR was run by TCRdb on the multiplex PCR reads, yielding one entry per CDR3 protein. Among about 360,000 distinct CDR3 sequences, 25% were seen once, and the ten largest hold about 73%.

The clonotype was recovered from a man between 50 and 59 years old with Graves' hyperthyroidism. This chain links TRBV15 with TRBJ1-5, with D possibly being TRBD1 (6 bases). The specimen sequenced was blood. CDR3 amino acids: CATSRETGPNQPQHF. CDR3 DNA sequence: TGTGCCACCAGCAGGGAGACAGGCCCGAATCAGCCCCAGCATTTT.